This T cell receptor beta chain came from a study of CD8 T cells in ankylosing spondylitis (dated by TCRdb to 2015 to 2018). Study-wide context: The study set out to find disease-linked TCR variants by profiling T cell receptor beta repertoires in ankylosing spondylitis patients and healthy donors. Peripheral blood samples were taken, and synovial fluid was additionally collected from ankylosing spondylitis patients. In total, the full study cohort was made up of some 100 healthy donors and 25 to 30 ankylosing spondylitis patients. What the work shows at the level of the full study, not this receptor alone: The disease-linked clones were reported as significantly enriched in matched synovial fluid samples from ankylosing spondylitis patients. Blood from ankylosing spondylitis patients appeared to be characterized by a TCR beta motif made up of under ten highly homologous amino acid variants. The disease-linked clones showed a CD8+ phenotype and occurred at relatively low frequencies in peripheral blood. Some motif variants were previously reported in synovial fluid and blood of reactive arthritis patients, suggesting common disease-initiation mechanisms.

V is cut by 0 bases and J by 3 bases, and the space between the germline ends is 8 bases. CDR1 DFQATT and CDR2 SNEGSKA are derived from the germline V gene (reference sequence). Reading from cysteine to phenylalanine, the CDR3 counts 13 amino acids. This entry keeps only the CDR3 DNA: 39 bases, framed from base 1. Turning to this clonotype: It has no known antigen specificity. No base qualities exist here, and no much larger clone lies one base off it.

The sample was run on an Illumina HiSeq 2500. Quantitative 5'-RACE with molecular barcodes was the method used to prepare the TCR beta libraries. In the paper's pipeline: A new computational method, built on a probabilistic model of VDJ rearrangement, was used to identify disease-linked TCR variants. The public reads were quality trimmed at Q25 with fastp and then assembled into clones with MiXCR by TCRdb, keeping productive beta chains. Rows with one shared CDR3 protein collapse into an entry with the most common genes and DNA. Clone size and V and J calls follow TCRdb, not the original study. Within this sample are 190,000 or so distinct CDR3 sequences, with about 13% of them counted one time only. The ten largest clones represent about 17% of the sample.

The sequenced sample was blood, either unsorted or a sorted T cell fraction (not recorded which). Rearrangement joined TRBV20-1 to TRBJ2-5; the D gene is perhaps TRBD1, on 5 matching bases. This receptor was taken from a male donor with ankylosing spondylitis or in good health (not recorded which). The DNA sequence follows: TGCAGTGCTAGAGATATAGGGGAAGAGACCCAGTACTTC. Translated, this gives CSARDIGEETQYF.